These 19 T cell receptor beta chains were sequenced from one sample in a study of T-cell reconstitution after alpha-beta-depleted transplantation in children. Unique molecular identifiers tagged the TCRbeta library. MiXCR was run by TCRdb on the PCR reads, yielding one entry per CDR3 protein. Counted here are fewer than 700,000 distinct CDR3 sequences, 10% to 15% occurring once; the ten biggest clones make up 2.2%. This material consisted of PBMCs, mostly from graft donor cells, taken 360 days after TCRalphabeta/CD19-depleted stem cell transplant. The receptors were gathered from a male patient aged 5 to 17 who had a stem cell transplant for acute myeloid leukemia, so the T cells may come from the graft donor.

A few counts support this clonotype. CDR3 region: CASRGATGDIGKNIQYF. CDR3 bases: TGTGCCAGCAGAGGAGCTACAGGGGATATCGGCAAAAACATTCAGTACTTC. This sequence joins TRBV28 and TRBJ2-4; 7 bases agree with TRBD1. The CDR3 is 17 residues long. CDR1 is MDHEN and CDR2 is SYDVKM in the germline V gene. With V trimmed by 6 bases and J by 3 bases, 14 bases remained unmatched.

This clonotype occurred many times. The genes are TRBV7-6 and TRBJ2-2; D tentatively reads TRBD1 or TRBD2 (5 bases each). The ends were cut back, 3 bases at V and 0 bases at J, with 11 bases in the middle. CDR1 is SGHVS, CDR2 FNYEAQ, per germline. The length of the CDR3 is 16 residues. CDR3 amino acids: CASSLAGTANTGELFF. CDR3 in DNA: TGTGCCAGCAGCTTGGCCGGGACGGCGAACACCGGGGAGCTGTTTTTT.

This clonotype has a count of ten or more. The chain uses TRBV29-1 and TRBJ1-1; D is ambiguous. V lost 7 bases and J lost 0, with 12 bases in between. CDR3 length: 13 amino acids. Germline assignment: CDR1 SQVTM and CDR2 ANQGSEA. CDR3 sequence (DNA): TGCAGCGCCGGAAAGACTGTGAACACTGAAGCTTTCTTT. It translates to CSAGKTVNTEAFF.

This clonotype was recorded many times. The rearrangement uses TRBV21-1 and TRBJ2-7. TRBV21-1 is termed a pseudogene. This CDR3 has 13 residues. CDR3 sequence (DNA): TGTGCCAGCAGCAAAGTGTCAACCTACGAGCAGTACTTC. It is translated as CASSKVSTYEQYF.

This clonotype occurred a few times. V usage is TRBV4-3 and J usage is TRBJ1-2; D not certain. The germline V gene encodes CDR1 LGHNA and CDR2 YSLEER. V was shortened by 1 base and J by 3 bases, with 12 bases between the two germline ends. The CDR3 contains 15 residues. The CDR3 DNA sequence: TGCGCCAGCAGCCAAGCTCGTATCGGATACTATGGCTACACCTTC. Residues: CASSQARIGYYGYTF.

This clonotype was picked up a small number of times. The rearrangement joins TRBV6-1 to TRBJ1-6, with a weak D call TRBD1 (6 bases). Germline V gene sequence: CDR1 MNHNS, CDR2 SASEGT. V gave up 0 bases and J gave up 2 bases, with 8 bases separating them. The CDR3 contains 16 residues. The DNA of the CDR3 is TGTGCCAGCAGTGAAGCAAGGACAGCCTATAATTCACCCCTCCACTTT. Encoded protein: CASSEARTAYNSPLHF.

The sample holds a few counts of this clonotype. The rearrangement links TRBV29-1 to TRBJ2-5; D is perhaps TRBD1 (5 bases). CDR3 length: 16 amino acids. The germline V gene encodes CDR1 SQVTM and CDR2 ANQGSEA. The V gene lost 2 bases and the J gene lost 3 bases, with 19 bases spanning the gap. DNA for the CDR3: TGCAGCGTTGAACCGTCGATGGCAGGGATGGAAGAGACCCAGTACTTC. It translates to CSVEPSMAGMEETQYF.

Written as DNA, the CDR3 is TGTGCCAGCTCACCCCAGGGATTGAACACTGAAGCTTTCTTT. Its translation is CASSPQGLNTEAFF. This chain links TRBV18 with TRBJ1-1, with a tentative D call TRBD1 (5 bases). This CDR3 has 14 residues. Looked up from germline, CDR1 is KGHSH and CDR2 is LQKENI. V lost 3 bases and J lost 0, with 8 bases in between.

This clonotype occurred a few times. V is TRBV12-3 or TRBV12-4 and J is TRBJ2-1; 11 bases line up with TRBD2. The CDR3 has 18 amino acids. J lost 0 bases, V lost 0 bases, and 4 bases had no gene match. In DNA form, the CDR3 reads TGTGCCAGCAGTTTAGCAGCTAGCGGGAGGTCCTCCTACAATGAGCAGTTCTTC. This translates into CASSLAASGRSSYNEQFF.

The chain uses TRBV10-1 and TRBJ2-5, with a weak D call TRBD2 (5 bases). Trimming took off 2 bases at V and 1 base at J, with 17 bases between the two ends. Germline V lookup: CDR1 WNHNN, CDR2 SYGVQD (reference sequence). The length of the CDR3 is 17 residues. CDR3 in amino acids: CASSEMGDEGSQETQYF. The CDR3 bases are TGCGCCAGCAGTGAGATGGGAGATGAAGGGTCCCAAGAGACCCAGTACTTC.

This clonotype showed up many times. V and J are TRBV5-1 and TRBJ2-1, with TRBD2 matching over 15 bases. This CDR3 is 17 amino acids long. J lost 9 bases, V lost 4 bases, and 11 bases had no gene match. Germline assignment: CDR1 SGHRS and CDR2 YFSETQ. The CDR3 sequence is CASSTGLAGGTLGEQFF. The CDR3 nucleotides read TGCGCCAGCAGCACGGGACTAGCGGGAGGTACGTTAGGTGAGCAGTTCTTC.

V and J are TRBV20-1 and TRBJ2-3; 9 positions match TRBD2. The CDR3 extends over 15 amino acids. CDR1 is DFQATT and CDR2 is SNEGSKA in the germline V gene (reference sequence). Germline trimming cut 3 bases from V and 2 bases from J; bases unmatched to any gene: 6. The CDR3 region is CSASPLAGLTDTQYF. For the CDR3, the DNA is TGCAGTGCTAGTCCCCTAGCGGGACTCACAGATACGCAGTATTTT.

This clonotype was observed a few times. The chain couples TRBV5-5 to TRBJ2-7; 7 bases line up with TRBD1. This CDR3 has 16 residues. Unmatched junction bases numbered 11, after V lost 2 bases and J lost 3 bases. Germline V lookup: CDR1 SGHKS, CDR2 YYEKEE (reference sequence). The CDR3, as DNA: TGTGCCAGCAGCTTAGAGCATATGACAGGGTTCTACGAGCAGTACTTC. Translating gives CASSLEHMTGFYEQYF.

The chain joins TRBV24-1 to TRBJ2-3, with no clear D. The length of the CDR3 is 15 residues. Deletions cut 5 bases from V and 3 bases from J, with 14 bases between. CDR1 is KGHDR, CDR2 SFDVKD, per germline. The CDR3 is CATSALSGETDTQYF. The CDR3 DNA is TGTGCCACCAGTGCCCTATCAGGAGAAACAGATACGCAGTATTTT.

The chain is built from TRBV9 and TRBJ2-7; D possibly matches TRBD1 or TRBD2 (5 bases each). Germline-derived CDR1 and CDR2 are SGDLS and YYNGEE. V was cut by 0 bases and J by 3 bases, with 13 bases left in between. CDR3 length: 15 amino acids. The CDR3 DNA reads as TGTGCCAGCAGCGTAGACCTGGGACGGATCTACGAGCAGTACTTC. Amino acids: CASSVDLGRIYEQYF.

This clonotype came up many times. CDR3 sequence reads: CASSQGGPRETYEQYF. CDR3 DNA: TGCGCCAGCAGCCAAGGAGGGCCCAGGGAAACCTACGAGCAGTACTTC. The V and J genes are TRBV4-3 and TRBJ2-7, with D perhaps TRBD1 or TRBD2 (5 bases each). The germline CDR1 and CDR2 sequences are LGHNA and YSLEER. This CDR3 has 16 residues. Trimming took 1 base from V and 2 from J, leaving 15 bases between them.

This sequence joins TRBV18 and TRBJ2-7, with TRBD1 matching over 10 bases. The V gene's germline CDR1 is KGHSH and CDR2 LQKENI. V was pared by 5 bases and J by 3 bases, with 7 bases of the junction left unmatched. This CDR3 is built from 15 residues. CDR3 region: CASSLKGTGVYEQYF. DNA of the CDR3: TGTGCCAGCTCATTGAAGGGGACAGGGGTCTACGAGCAGTACTTC.

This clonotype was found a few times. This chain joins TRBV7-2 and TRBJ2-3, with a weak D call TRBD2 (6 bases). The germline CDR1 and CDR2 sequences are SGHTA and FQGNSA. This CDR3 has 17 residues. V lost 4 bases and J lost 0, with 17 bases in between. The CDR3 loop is CASSSLGTLTSTDTQYF. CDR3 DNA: TGTGCCAGCAGCTCTTTGGGGACTCTGACTAGCACAGATACGCAGTATTTT.

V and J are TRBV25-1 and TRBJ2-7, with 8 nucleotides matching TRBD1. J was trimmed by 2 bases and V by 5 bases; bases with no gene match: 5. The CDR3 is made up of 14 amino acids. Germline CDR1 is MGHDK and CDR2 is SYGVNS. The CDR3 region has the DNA TGTGCCAGCAGTCCAGGGGGCGATACCTACGAGCAGTACTTC. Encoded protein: CASSPGGDTYEQYF.